Below are 9 T cell receptor beta chains sequenced from a single sample in a study of CD8+ T cells in alopecia areata. After isolation, RNA underwent reverse transcription to generate cDNA as the sequencing template. Clones were read by immunoSEQ multiplex PCR, and TCRdb kept only the in-frame ones, dropping some. The table shows about 180,000 clones, with approximately 50% occurring only once. Stated treatment: oral pan-JAK inhibitor, 5-10 mg twice daily. The sequencing here drew on CD8+ T cells sorted from blood, taken around week 53, from a patient treated with tofacitinib. Source of these receptors: a human donor with alopecia areata.

This sequence joins TRBV19 and TRBJ1-2; D is ambiguous. The V end was cut by 10 bases, the J end by 7 bases, with 13 bases between. The CDR3 totals 11 residues. Per germline, CDR1 LNHDA and CDR2 SQIVND (reference sequence). The CDR3 sequence: CAIKTSGGYTF. In DNA, the CDR3 is TGTGCCATAAAGACCTCCGGTGGCTACACCTTC. Complete variable domain (other parts from reference TRBV19 and TRBJ1-2): DGGITQSPKYLFRKEGQNVTLSCEQNLNHDAMYWYRQDPGQGLRLIYYSQIVNDFQKGDIAEGYSVSREKKESFPLTVTSAQKNPTAFYLCAIKTSGGYTFGSGTRLTVV.

This clone was seen just once. The rearrangement links TRBV27 to TRBJ1-5; D gene unclear. CDR1 is MNHEY and CDR2 is SMNVEV in the germline V gene (reference sequence). CDR3 length: 13 residues. The ends were cut back, 9 bases at V and 2 bases at J, with 11 bases in the middle. The CDR3 reads CASGDGGNQPQHF. For the CDR3, the DNA is TGTGCCAGTGGGGATGGGGGCAATCAGCCCCAGCATTTT.

This clone came up a few times. V and J are TRBV5-1 and TRBJ1-1; D may be TRBD1 (6 bases). Per germline, CDR1 SGHRS and CDR2 YFSETQ. The CDR3 has 16 residues. V lost 1 base to trimming and J lost 5 bases, with 18 bases between them. This CDR3 is CASSLTDRPRRTEAFF. The CDR3 DNA reads as TGCGCCAGCAGCTTGACGGACAGACCTAGAAGGACTGAAGCTTTCTTT.

The rearrangement joins TRBV6-5 to TRBJ1-2; unclear D gene. The germline gives CDR1 MNHEY, CDR2 SVGAGI. This CDR3 contains 13 residues. With 5 bases removed from V and 8 bases from J, the gap between germline ends came to 15 bases. The CDR3 reads CASSRRSERGYTF. The CDR3 bases are TGTGCCAGCAGTCGACGGAGCGAACGGGGCTACACCTTC.

CDR3 loop: CASSEWAGETQYF. The CDR3 DNA follows: TGTGCCAGCAGCGAGTGGGCGGGAGAGACCCAGTACTTC. The V call is TRBV9, the J call TRBJ2-5, with TRBD2 as a possible D gene (5 bases). The V end lost 3 bases, the J end lost 4 bases, and 10 bases lay between the germline ends. This CDR3 has 13 amino acids. Germline V gives CDR1 SGDLS, CDR2 YYNGEE.

The gene calls are TRBV6-5 and TRBJ2-1; 8 positions match TRBD2. After removal of 4 bases from V and 5 bases from J, the junction contained 4 bases not matched to a gene. CDR3 length equals 14 residues. The germline CDR1 and CDR2 sequences are MNHEY and SVGAGI. CDR3 in amino acids: CASSFAGGNNEQFF. The CDR3 region has the DNA TGTGCCAGCAGTTTCGCGGGAGGCAACAATGAGCAGTTCTTC.

The CDR3 coding sequence is TGTGCCATCAGTGCCGGGACGGAATACAATGAGCAGTTCTTC. It yields the protein CAISAGTEYNEQFF. The chain employs TRBV10-3 and TRBJ2-1; either TRBD1 or TRBD2 may fit D (5 bases each). CDR3 size: 14 residues. With 4 bases removed from V and 4 bases from J, the gap between germline ends came to 11 bases. CDR1 and CDR2 from the germline V gene are ENHRY and SYGVKD.

In its sample, this clone was seen a few times. V usage is TRBV29-1 and J usage is TRBJ1-1, with a possible D match to TRBD1 (5 bases). CDR3 size: 15 residues. Germline CDR1 SQVTM, CDR2 ANQGSEA. Trimming took 4 bases from V and 5 from J, leaving 20 bases between them. DNA of the CDR3: TGCAGCGTTGGAAGGCCCGGGGGTAGTGGGACTGAAGCTTTCTTT. It specifies CSVGRPGGSGTEAFF.

Worth noting for this clone: The sample holds other DNA sequences that translate to the same CDR3. J is TRBJ1-5 and V is TRBV5-6; the D is unclear. The V gene lost 0 bases and the J gene lost 1 base, with 2 bases spanning the gap. This CDR3 comprises 13 residues. Germline-derived CDR1 and CDR2 are SGHDT and YYEEEE. CDR3 region: CASSLGSNQPQHF. CDR3 nucleotides: TGTGCCAGCAGCTTGGGAAGCAATCAGCCCCAGCATTTT. Full variable domain (missing parts from reference TRBV5-6 and TRBJ1-5): DAGVTQSPTHLIKTRGQQVTLRCSPKSGHDTVSWYQQALGQGPQFIFQYYEEEERQRGNFPDRFSGHQFPNYSSELNVNALLLGDSALYLCASSLGSNQPQHFGDGTRLSIL.